This T cell receptor (beta chain) was obtained from a study of T-cell reconstitution after alpha-beta-depleted transplantation in children. Preparation of the TCRbeta library used unique molecular identifiers. TCRdb fed the PCR reads into MiXCR, producing one record per CDR3 protein. The table lists about 360,000 distinct CDR3 sequences, about 14% of them singletons. Trimming removed 2 bases at V and 5 bases at J, with 12 bases between. The germline V gene has CDR1 SGHTA and CDR2 FQGNSA. The CDR3 has 14 amino acids. The rearrangement uses TRBV7-2 and TRBJ1-1; perhaps TRBD1 as D (5 bases). The TCR sequence derives from a human donor who donated a stem cell graft to a child with Fanconi anemia. Sample: PBMCs, taken from the stem cell graft. CDR3 loop: CASSLKPGTTEAFF. CDR3 nucleotide sequence: TGTGCCAGCAGCTTAAAGCCAGGGACGACTGAAGCTTTCTTT.